This T cell receptor beta chain was captured by sequencing in a study of T cell responses to AZD1222 COVID-19 vaccine listed by TCRdb under 2021. For context, the study as a whole: TCR sequencing covered approximately 230 trial participants: 200 to 220 given two doses of AZD1222 and 26 given two doses of MenACWY control vaccine. Trial participants were enrolled into age subgroups of 18-55, 56-69 and 70-plus years, which contained approximately 150, 28 and 58 TCR-sequenced participants, respectively. General findings and caveats noted by the study authors: In the small 56-69-year group, the increase in depth fell short of significance, most likely because of low power. Only five or six AZD1222 recipients were SARS-CoV-2 seropositive at baseline, limiting conclusions about previously exposed vaccinees. A significant rise in spike-specific TCR breadth and depth was observed after two AZD1222 doses relative to day 0 and relative to MenACWY recipients. The vaccine-associated CD4 TCRs covered the entire spike protein, and the dominant responses fell in regions 160-218 and 743-854. Participants were mostly white British, with more females than males. The authors suggested clonal diversity may have been underestimated. No day 14 peak-response samples were available, so repertoires were characterized only after the peak T cell response. Reportedly, almost half of the unique spike-specific TCRs recognized epitopes lying outside the regions that are mutated in the B.1.351 and B.1.1.7 variants.

Note on this clone: No antigen is known for it. Per-nucleotide qualities are absent, and no much larger clonotype sits a single base away.

From a lookup of the germline V gene, CDR1 and CDR2 are SNHLY and FYNNEI. Counted from cysteine to phenylalanine, this CDR3 has 15 amino acids. Just the 45-base CDR3 DNA is kept, in frame starting at base 1. V sheds 4 bases and J sheds 0 bases, leaving 7 bases between their ends. The sample's time point label, in plain terms: about 28 days (+/-7) after the second vaccine dose. Because spike-specific TCR depth and breadth did not differ between the two schedules, AZD1222 recipients who got a second dose at roughly 4 weeks were pooled with those who got a second dose at roughly 12 weeks. The vaccinee samples were drawn from two UK trials, COV001 and COV002, one of which was a single-blind randomized controlled phase 2/3 trial testing AZD1222 (ChAdOx1 nCoV-19) in healthy adults. For TCRbeta chain sequencing, PBMC samples from trial participants were taken at day 0 and at day 28 after the second dose.

The CDR3 regions of human TCRbeta chains were subjected to immunosequencing. The source study handled its data this way. Repertoire TCRs were checked for matches against a reference library of SARS-CoV-2-specific TCRs that had been generated using the MIRA antigen-specificity platform. Breadth was defined as the fraction of unique TCRs that were SARS-CoV-2-associated. Depth was defined as the fraction of total T cells that were SARS-CoV-2-associated. Using the MIRA data, each spike-specific TCR was mapped to the spike region that the TCR reacts to and placed in a CD4 or CD8 class. Log10-transformed breadth and depth values were compared by one-way ANOVA with Sidak's multiple comparisons tests. TCRdb took this table from immuneACCESS and kept in-frame rearrangements with V and J called. Such tables lack part of the clones; where checked against another copy, unresolved V genes explain under half of the gap, and the rest is unexplained. V, J and clone size are those of that table, while D and trimming were read from the DNA. This sample gives around 200,000 clones in total; more than 75% of them show up just once. Roughly 27% of the sample is held by the ten biggest clonotypes.

The V and J segments used are TRBV2 and TRBJ2-6; confidence is insufficient to name the D gene. The sequencing used peripheral blood, collected 28 days after the second AZD1222 dose. The TCR originated in an adult who received the AZD1222 COVID-19 vaccine. The CDR3: CASSALYSGANVLTF. In nucleotides, the sequence is TGTGCCAGCAGTGCACTGTACTCTGGGGCCAACGTCCTGACTTTC.